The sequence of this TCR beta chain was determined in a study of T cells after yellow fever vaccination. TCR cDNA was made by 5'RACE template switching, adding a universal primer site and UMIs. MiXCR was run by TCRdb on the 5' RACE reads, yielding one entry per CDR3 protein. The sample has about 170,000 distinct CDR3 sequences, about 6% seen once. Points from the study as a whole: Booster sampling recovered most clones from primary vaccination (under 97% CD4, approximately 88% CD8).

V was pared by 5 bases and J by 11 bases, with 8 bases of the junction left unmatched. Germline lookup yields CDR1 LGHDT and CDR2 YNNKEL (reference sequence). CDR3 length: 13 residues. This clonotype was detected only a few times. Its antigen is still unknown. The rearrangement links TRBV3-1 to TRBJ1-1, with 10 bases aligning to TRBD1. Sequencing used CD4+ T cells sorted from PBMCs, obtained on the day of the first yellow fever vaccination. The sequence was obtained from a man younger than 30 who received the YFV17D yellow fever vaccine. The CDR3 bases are TGTGCCAGCAGCTACGGGGACAGGGGAGACGCTTTCTTT. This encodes CASSYGDRGDAFF.